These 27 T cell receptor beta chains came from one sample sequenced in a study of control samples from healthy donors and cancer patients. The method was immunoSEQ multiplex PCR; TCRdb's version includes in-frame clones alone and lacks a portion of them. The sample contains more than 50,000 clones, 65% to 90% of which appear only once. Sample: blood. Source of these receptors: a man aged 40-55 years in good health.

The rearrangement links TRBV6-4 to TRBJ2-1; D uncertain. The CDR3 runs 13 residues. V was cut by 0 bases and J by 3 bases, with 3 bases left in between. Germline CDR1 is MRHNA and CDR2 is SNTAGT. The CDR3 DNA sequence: TGTGCCAGCAGTGACTCGGACTACAATGAGCAGTTCTTC. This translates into CASSDSDYNEQFF.

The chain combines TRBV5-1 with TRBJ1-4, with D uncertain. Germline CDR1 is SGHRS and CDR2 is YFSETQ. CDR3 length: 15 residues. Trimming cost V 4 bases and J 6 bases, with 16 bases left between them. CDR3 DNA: TGCGCCAGCAGCACTGGACCGGGTTGGGATGAAAAACTGTTTTTT. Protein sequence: CASSTGPGWDEKLFF. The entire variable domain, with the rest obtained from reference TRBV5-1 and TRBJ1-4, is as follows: KAGVTQTPRYLIKTRGQQVTLSCSPISGHRSVSWYQQTPGQGLQFLFEYFSETQRNKGNFPGRFSGRQFSNSRSEMNVSTLELGDSALYLCASSTGPGWDEKLFFGSGTQLSVL.

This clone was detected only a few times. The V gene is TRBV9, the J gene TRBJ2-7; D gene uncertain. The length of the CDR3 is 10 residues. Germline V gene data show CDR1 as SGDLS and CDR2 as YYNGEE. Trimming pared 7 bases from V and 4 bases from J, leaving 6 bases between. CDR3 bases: TGTGCCAGCTCCGGATACGAGCAGTACTTC. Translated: CASSGYEQYF.

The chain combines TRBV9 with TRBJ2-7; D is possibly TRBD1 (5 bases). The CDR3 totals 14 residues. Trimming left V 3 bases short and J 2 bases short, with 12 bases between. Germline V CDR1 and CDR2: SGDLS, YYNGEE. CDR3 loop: CASSETGLAYEQYF. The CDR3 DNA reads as TGTGCCAGCAGCGAAACAGGATTAGCCTACGAGCAGTACTTC.

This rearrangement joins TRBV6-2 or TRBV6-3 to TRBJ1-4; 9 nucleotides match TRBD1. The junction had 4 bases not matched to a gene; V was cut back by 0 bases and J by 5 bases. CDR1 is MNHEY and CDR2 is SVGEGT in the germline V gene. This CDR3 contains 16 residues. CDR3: CASSYSTGTGNEKLFF. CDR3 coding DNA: TGTGCCAGCAGTTACTCGACGGGGACAGGGAATGAAAAACTGTTTTTT.

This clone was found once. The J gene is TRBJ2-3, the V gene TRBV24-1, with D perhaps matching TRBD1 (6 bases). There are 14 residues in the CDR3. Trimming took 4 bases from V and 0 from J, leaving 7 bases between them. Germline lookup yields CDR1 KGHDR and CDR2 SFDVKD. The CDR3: CATSEGQSTDTQYF. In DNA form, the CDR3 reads TGTGCCACCAGTGAGGGACAAAGCACAGATACGCAGTATTTT.

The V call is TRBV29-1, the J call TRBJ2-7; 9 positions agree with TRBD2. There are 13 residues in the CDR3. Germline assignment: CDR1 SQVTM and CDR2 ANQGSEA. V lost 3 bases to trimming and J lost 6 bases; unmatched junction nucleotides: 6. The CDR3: CSVERGGATEQYF. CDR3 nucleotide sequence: TGCAGCGTTGAGCGCGGGGGGGCGACCGAGCAGTACTTC.

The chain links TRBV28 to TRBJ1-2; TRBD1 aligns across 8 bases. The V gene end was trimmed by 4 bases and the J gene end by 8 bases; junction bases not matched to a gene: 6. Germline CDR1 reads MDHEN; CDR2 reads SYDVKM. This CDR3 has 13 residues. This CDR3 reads CASSSDRAGGYTF. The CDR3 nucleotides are TGTGCCAGCAGTTCGGACAGGGCCGGAGGCTACACCTTC.

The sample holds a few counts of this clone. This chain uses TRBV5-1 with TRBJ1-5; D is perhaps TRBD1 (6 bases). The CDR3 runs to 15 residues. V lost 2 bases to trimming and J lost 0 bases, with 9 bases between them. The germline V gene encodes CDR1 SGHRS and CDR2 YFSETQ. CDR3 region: CASSLQGASNQPQHF. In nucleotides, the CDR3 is TGCGCCAGCAGCTTACAGGGCGCTAGCAATCAGCCCCAGCATTTT.

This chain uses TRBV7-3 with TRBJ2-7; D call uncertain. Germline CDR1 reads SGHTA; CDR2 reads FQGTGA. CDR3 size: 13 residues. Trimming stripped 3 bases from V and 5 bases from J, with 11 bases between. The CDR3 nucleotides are TGTGCCAGCAGCTTCAAGGCAACCGACGAGCAGTACTTC. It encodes CASSFKATDEQYF.

CDR3 bases: TGTGCCAGCAGTTACTACGACTCTCTCCTTATGGAGACCCAGTACTTC. Its protein product is CASSYYDSLLMETQYF. V and J are TRBV28 and TRBJ2-5; D unresolved. The CDR3 is made up of 16 amino acids. Germline V lookup: CDR1 MDHEN, CDR2 SYDVKM. Trimming removed 4 bases from V and 5 bases from J, with 20 bases in between. The entire variable domain, with the rest obtained from reference TRBV28 and TRBJ2-5, is as follows: DVKVTQSSRYLVKRTGEKVFLECVQDMDHENMFWYRQDPGLGLRLIYFSYDVKMKEKGDIPEGYSVSREKKERFSLILESASTNQTSMYLCASSYYDSLLMETQYFGPGTRLLVL.

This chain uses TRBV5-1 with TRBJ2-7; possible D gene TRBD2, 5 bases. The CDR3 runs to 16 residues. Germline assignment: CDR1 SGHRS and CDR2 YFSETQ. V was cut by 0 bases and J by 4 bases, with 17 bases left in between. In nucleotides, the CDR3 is TGCGCCAGCAGCTTGGATGTGGGCGGTGGACTTTACGAGCAGTACTTC. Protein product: CASSLDVGGGLYEQYF.

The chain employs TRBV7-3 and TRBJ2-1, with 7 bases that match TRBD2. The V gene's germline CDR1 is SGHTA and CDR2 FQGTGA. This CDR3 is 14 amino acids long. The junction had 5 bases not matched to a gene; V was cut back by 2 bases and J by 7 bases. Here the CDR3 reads CASSLAGAINEQFF. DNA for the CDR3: TGTGCCAGCAGCTTAGCGGGAGCCATTAATGAGCAGTTCTTC.

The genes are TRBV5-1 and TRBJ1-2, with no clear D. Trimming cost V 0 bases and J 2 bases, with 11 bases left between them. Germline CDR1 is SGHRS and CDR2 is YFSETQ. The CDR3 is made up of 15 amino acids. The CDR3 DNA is TGCGCCAGCAGCTTGGACCCACCCCGGAACTATGGCTACACCTTC. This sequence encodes CASSLDPPRNYGYTF.

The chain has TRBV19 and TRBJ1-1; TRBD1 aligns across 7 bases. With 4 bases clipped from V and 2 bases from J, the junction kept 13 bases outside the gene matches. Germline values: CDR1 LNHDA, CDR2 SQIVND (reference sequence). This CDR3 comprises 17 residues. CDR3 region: CASSNRGPLDGNTEAFF. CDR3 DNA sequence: TGTGCCAGTAGTAACAGGGGCCCCCTTGACGGTAACACTGAAGCTTTCTTT. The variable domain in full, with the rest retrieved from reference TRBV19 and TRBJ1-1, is DGGITQSPKYLFRKEGQNVTLSCEQNLNHDAMYWYRQDPGQGLRLIYYSQIVNDFQKGDIAEGYSVSREKKESFPLTVTSAQKNPTAFYLCASSNRGPLDGNTEAFFGQGTRLTVV.

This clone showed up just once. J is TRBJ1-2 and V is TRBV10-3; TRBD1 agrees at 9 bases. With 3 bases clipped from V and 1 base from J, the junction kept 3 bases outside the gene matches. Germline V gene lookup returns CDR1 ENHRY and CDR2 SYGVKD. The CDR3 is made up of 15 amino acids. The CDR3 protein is CAISDGQGSNYGYTF. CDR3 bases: TGTGCCATCAGTGACGGACAGGGGAGTAACTATGGCTACACCTTC.

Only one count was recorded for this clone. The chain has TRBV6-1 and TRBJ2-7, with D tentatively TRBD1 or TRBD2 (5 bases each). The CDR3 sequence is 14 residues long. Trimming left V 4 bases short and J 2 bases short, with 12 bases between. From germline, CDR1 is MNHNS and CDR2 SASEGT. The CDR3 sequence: CASSGAGTTYEQYF. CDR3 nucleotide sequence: TGTGCCAGCAGTGGAGCCGGGACCACCTACGAGCAGTACTTC.

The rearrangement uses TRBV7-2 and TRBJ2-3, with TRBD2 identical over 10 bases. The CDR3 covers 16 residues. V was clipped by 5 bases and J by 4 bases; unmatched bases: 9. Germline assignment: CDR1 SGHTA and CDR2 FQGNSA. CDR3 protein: CASSRGAGGEADTQYF. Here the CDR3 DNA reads TGTGCCAGCAGCCGCGGAGCGGGGGGGGAAGCAGATACGCAGTATTTT.

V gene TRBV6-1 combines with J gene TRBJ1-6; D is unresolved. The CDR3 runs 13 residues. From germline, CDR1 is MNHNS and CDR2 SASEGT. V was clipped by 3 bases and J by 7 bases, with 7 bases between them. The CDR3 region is CASSEPGNSPLHF. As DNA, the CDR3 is TGTGCCAGCAGTGAGCCCGGGAATTCACCCCTCCACTTT.

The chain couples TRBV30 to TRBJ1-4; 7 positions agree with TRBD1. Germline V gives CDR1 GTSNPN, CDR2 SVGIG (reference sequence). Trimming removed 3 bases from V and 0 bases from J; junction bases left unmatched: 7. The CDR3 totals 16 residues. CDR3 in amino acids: CAWRENRGTTNEKLFF. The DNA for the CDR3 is TGTGCCTGGAGAGAAAACAGGGGAACAACTAATGAAAAACTGTTTTTT.

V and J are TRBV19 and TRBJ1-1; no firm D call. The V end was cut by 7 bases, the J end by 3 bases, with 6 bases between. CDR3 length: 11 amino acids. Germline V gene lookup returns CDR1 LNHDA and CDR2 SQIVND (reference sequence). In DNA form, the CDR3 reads TGTGCCAGTACCGGTTACACTGAAGCTTTCTTT. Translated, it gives CASTGYTEAFF.

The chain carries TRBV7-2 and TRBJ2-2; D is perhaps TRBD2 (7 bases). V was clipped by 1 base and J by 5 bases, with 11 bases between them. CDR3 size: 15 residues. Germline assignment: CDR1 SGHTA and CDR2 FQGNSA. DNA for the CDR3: TGTGCCAGCAGCTTAGGAGGGGGGGAGACCGGGGAGCTGTTTTTT. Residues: CASSLGGGETGELFF.

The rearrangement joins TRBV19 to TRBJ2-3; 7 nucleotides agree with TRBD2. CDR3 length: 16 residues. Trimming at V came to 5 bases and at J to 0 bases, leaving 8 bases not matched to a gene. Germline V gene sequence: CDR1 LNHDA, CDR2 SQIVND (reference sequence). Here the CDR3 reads CASSYQRDLSTDTQYF. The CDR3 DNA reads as TGTGCCAGTAGTTATCAGCGGGACCTCAGCACAGATACGCAGTATTTT.

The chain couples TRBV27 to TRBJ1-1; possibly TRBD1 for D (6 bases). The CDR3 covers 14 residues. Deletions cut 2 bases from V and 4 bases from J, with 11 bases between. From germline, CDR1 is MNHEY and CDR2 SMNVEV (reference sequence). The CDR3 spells CASSLGGRGTEAFF. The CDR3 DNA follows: TGTGCCAGCAGTTTAGGGGGCCGGGGCACTGAAGCTTTCTTT.

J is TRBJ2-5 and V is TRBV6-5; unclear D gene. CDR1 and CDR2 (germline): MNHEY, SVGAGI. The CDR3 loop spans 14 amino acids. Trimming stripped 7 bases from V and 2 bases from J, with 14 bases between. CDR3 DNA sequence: TGTGCCAGCACCCAAGGGCTTGTTCAAGAGACCCAGTACTTC. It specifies CASTQGLVQETQYF.

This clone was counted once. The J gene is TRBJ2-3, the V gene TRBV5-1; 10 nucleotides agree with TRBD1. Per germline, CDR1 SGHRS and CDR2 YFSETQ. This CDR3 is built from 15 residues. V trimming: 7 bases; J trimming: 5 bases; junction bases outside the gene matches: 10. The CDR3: CASRPTGGAEDTQYF. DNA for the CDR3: TGCGCCAGCCGACCGACAGGGGGCGCGGAAGATACGCAGTATTTT. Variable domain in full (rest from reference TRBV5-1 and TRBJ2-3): KAGVTQTPRYLIKTRGQQVTLSCSPISGHRSVSWYQQTPGQGLQFLFEYFSETQRNKGNFPGRFSGRQFSNSRSEMNVSTLELGDSALYLCASRPTGGAEDTQYFGPGTRLTVL.

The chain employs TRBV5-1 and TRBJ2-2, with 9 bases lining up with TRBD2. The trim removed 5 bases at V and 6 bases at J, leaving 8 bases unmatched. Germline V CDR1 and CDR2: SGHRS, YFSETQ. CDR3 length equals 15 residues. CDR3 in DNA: TGCGCCAGCAGTCGCATAGCGGGAGTTGCCGGGGAGCTGTTTTTT. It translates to CASSRIAGVAGELFF.